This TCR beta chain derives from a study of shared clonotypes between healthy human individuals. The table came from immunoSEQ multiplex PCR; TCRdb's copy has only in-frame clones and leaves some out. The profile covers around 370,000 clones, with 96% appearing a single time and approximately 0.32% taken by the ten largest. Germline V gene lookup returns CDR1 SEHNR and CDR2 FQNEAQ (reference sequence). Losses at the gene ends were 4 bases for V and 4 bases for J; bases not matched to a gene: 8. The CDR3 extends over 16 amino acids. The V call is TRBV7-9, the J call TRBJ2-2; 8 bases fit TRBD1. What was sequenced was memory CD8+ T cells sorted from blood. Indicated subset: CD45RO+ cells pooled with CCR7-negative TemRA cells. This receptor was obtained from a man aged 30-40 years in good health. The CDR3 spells CASSYMGQVATGELFF. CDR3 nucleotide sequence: TGTGCCAGCAGCTATATGGGACAGGTGGCCACCGGGGAGCTGTTTTTT.